Sequencing of this T cell receptor (beta chain) was carried out in a study of blood T cell repertoires in COVID-19. Germline assignment: CDR1 SGHTA and CDR2 FQGTGA. Trimming took off 2 bases at V and 10 bases at J, with 12 bases between the two ends. The CDR3 consists of 13 residues. The protocol was immunoSEQ multiplex PCR, while the TCRdb copy is restricted to in-frame clones and leaves out a portion. The sample consists of over 300,000 clones, about 88% of them appearing once. The sequenced sample was PBMCs or T cells enriched from blood (not recorded which). This clonotype was sampled from a woman aged 40 to 50 who had recovered from COVID-19. The chain is built from TRBV7-3 and TRBJ2-1; D uncertain. CDR3 in amino acids: CASSLVARREQFF. Written as DNA, the CDR3 is TGTGCCAGCAGCTTAGTAGCCCGACGGGAGCAGTTCTTC.